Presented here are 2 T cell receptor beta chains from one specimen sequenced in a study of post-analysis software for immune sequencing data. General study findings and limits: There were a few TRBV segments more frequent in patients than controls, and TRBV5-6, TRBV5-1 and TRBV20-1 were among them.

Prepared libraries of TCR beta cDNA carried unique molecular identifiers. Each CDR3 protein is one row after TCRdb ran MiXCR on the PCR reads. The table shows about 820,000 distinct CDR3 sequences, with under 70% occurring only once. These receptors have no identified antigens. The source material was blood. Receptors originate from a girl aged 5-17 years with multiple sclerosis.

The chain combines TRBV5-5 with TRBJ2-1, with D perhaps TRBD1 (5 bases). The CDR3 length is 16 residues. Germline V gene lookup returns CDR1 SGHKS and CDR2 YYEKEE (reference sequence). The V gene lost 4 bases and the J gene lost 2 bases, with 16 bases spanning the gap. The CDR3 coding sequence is TGTGCCAGCAGCCCCAGGGCAGGAGATACCTACAATGAGCAGTTCTTC. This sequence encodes CASSPRAGDTYNEQFF.

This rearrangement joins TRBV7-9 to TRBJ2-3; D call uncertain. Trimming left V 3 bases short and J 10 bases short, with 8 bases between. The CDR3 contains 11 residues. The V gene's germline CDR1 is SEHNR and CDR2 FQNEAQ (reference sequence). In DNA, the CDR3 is TGTGCCAGCAGCTTTCCAGCGCCGCAGTATTTT. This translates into CASSFPAPQYF.